This is a list of T cell receptor beta chains from one sample in a study of T-cell reconstitution after alpha-beta-depleted transplantation in children. TCRdb recomputed calls from the PCR reads with MiXCR, one row per CDR3 protein. Of about a million distinct CDR3 sequences listed, roughly 29% are singletons. Here the sequenced sample was PBMCs, mostly from graft donor cells, taken 360 days after TCRalphabeta/CD19-depleted stem cell transplant. The receptors here all came from a boy less than two years old who had a stem cell transplant for SCID, so the T cells may come from the graft donor. The CDR3 runs from the conserved cysteine through the conserved F or W. A D gene is named only where the DNA matches it firmly. Clone size, where shown, is once, few, many, or a class for clones that have expanded.

d_call,v_call,clone_size,j_call,cdr3_nt,cdr3_aa
-,TRBV21-1,few,TRBJ2-7,TGTGCCAGCAGCAAAGAAAGGTTCTGTGGGGGTCCACCCTACGAGCAGTACTTC,CASSKERFCGGPPYEQYF
-,TRBV10-2,few,TRBJ1-5,TGCGCCAGCAGTGACCCCAGCGGGGGCAATCAGCCCCAGCATTTT,CASSDPSGGNQPQHF
-,TRBV6-1,few,TRBJ2-7,TGTGCCAGCATGGATGGGGCTGCAAATACCTACGAGCAGTACTTC,CASMDGAANTYEQYF
TRBD2,TRBV7-2,-,TRBJ2-2,TGTGCCAGCAGCCGCGCGACTAGCGGGACCGGGGAGCTGTTTTTT,CASSRATSGTGELFF
-,TRBV27,-,TRBJ2-1,TGTGCCAGCAGCTCAGCAGAGAGCTCCTACAATGAGCAGTTCTTC,CASSSAESSYNEQFF
TRBD1,TRBV4-1,few,TRBJ1-2,TGCGCCAGCAGCCAAGTGCAGGGGGACTATGGCTACACCTTC,CASSQVQGDYGYTF
-,TRBV28,few,TRBJ1-3,TGTGCCAGCAGACAGGGAAATGGAAACACCATATATTTT,CASRQGNGNTIYF
-,TRBV29-1,-,TRBJ2-5,TGCAGCGTTCCCTGGACACACAGGCAGGAGACCCAGTACTTC,CSVPWTHRQETQYF
-,TRBV5-1,-,TRBJ1-5,TGCGCCAGCAGCTTGGAGCCCAGCAGCAATCAGCCCCAGCATTTT,CASSLEPSSNQPQHF
-,TRBV12-3/TRBV12-4,-,TRBJ1-2,TGTGCCAGCAGTTTTATAGGGCGTAACTATGGCTACACCTTC,CASSFIGRNYGYTF
TRBD2,TRBV12-3/TRBV12-4,few,TRBJ2-1,TGTGCCAGCAGTTTGGGGGCGGGGGGCAATGAGCAGTTCTTC,CASSLGAGGNEQFF
-,TRBV3-1,-,TRBJ2-3,TGTGCCAGCAGCCAAGAACACTCCCTGGGGACAGATACGCAGTATTTT,CASSQEHSLGTDTQYF
-,TRBV12-3/TRBV12-4,-,TRBJ1-2,TGTGCCAGCAGCTTAGGGACACCTGTTCGGTATGGCTACACCTTC,CASSLGTPVRYGYTF
-,TRBV3-1,-,TRBJ1-1,TGTGCCAGCAGCCAGAGCCATACGAACACTGAAGCTTTCTTT,CASSQSHTNTEAFF
-,TRBV29-1,few,TRBJ1-2,TGCAGCGTTGAAAAGGGGTCGGGTGGCTACACCTTC,CSVEKGSGGYTF
-,TRBV10-3,few,TRBJ2-1,TGTGCCATCAGTGAGGACCCTAGGAGGAATGAGCAGTTCTTC,CAISEDPRRNEQFF
-,TRBV5-1,many,TRBJ2-7,TGCGCCAGCAGCTGGGGAATCTCCTACGAGCAGTACTTC,CASSWGISYEQYF
-,TRBV5-1,-,TRBJ1-1,TGCGCCAGCAGCTTGGAGGCCGGGGTGAGGACTGAAGCTTTCTTT,CASSLEAGVRTEAFF
TRBD2,TRBV12-3/TRBV12-4,-,TRBJ2-1,TGTGCCAGCAGCGCGGGGGGGCCCATCAATGAGCAGTTCTTC,CASSAGGPINEQFF
-,TRBV7-9,-,TRBJ2-2,TGTGCCAGCTACCCAGGGACTGGGGAGCTGTTTTTT,CASYPGTGELFF
TRBD1,TRBV7-8,many,TRBJ2-5,TGTGCCAGCAGCTTGGACAGGCTGGAAGAGACCCAGTACTTC,CASSLDRLEETQYF
-,TRBV20-1,-,TRBJ1-1,TGCAGTGCTATAATTGCTGGGTTGGCTGAAGCTTTCTTT,CSAIIAGLAEAFF
-,TRBV25-1,many,TRBJ1-5,TGTGCCAGCAGTAAGGGGGGGAGGGACCAGCCCCAGCATTTT,CASSKGGRDQPQHF
-,TRBV9,once,TRBJ2-3,TGTGCCAGCAGCGTAGCAGGACTATCCCCCGCAGATACGCAGTATTTT,CASSVAGLSPADTQYF
-,TRBV9,-,TRBJ2-2,TGTGCCAGCAGCGTAGGGAGGGGGCCAGACACCGGGGAGCTGTTTTTT,CASSVGRGPDTGELFF
TRBD1,TRBV9,few,TRBJ2-1,TGTGCCAGCAGCGTAGGTAACCAGACCCATCGGAGGGACAGGGGGCGAGATGAGCAGTTCTTC,CASSVGNQTHRRDRGRDEQFF
-,TRBV9,-,TRBJ1-2,TGTGCCAGCAGCGTATACTATAACTATGGCTACACCTTC,CASSVYYNYGYTF
TRBD1,TRBV12-3/TRBV12-4,-,TRBJ2-1,TGTGCCAGCAGTTTAGTCGGACAGGGGGGGTACAATGAGCAGTTCTTC,CASSLVGQGGYNEQFF
-,TRBV7-3,-,TRBJ2-3,TGTGCCAGCAAGGGGACCACAGCCACAGATACGCAGTATTTT,CASKGTTATDTQYF
TRBD1,TRBV4-1,-,TRBJ1-2,TGCGCCAGCAGCCCCTCGCCCCGGACAGGGGGTCATGGCTACACCTTC,CASSPSPRTGGHGYTF
TRBD1,TRBV12-3/TRBV12-4,few,TRBJ1-2,TGTGCCAGCGGCCCGGGACAGGGGGCCTGGTATGGCTACACCTTC,CASGPGQGAWYGYTF
-,TRBV4-3,few,TRBJ2-1,TGCGCCAGCAGCCAAGAACTCAGCAATGAGCAGTTCTTC,CASSQELSNEQFF
-,TRBV5-1,-,TRBJ2-5,TGCGCCAGCAGCCGCGGACTTCTCCCCTACCAAGAGACCCAGTACTTC,CASSRGLLPYQETQYF
-,TRBV7-2,-,TRBJ2-1,TGTGCCAGCAGCTCCGACAGGGGACTATTTGTTGAGCAGTTCTTC,CASSSDRGLFVEQFF
-,TRBV3-1,-,TRBJ1-1,TGTGCCAGCAGCCAAGGGAGGGACATCAACACTGAAGCTTTCTTT,CASSQGRDINTEAFF
-,TRBV6-2/TRBV6-3,few,TRBJ2-1,TGTGCCAGCAGCCTTCCGCGTAGCCCAATGGGAAGTAATGAGCAGTTCTTC,CASSLPRSPMGSNEQFF
TRBD1,TRBV4-3,many,TRBJ2-1,TGCGCCAGCAGCCACACAGGGGCGGATGAGCAGTTCTTC,CASSHTGADEQFF
-,TRBV6-1,-,TRBJ2-7,TGTGCCAGCAGTGAAGCTCGCCCCCCCTACGAGCAGTACTTC,CASSEARPPYEQYF
-,TRBV7-3,few,TRBJ2-1,TGTGCCAGCAGCCGAAGGGACGGTCCCTACAATGAGCAGTTCTTC,CASSRRDGPYNEQFF
-,TRBV18,-,TRBJ2-1,TGTGCCAGCTCACTAGGGACTATGACAGGGTTCAATGAGCAGTTCTTC,CASSLGTMTGFNEQFF
-,TRBV28,few,TRBJ2-3,TGTGCCAGCAGTCCAGACAAGGAGGTGACAGATACGCAGTATTTT,CASSPDKEVTDTQYF
-,TRBV7-9,few,TRBJ1-1,TGTGCCAGCAGCTTTTCCCGGTTGGACACTGAAGCTTTCTTT,CASSFSRLDTEAFF
TRBD1,TRBV12-3/TRBV12-4,-,TRBJ2-1,TGTGCCAGCAGGCATAAGGGGGCTGATGAGCAGTTCTTC,CASRHKGADEQFF
TRBD1,TRBV30,-,TRBJ1-4,TGTGCCTTAAACAGGGGAGGTAATGAAAAACTGTTTTTT,CALNRGGNEKLFF
-,TRBV7-2,-,TRBJ2-7,TGTGCCAGCAGCTTAGGGGGACTACAGGGGTACGAGCAGTACTTC,CASSLGGLQGYEQYF
-,TRBV6-1,few,TRBJ2-7,TGTGCCAGCAGGGAAAACAGGGCCCTCGCCGGCGAGCAGTACTTC,CASRENRALAGEQYF
-,TRBV12-3/TRBV12-4,few,TRBJ1-1,TGTGCCAGCACCACTGTGGGGCGAAGCACTGAAGCTTTCTTT,CASTTVGRSTEAFF
-,TRBV2,-,TRBJ1-1,TGTGCCAGCAGTCCTATAGGGGCGGACACTGAAGCTTTCTTT,CASSPIGADTEAFF
TRBD1,TRBV5-1,-,TRBJ1-2,TGCGCCAGCAGCTTGGGGGACAGGGGGGTCAATGGCTACACCTTC,CASSLGDRGVNGYTF
TRBD1,TRBV28,few,TRBJ1-5,TGTGCCAGCAGCCCTATTTCCCCTTGGACAGGGGGCAATCAGCCCCAGCATTTT,CASSPISPWTGGNQPQHF
-,TRBV29-1,-,TRBJ2-3,TGCAGCGTTGAGGGCAGCACAGATACGCAGTATTTT,CSVEGSTDTQYF
TRBD1,TRBV19,few,TRBJ2-7,TGTGCCAGTAGTATGGCCGGGACAGGCACCTACGAGCAGTACTTC,CASSMAGTGTYEQYF
TRBD1,TRBV20-1,-,TRBJ1-6,TGCAGTGCCCCGACAGGGAATAATTCACCCCTCCACTTT,CSAPTGNNSPLHF
-,TRBV20-1,-,TRBJ2-1,TGCAGTGCTAGAGACGGTGGGCGTGCCAATGAGCAGTTCTTC,CSARDGGRANEQFF
-,TRBV5-1,-,TRBJ1-1,TGCGCCAGCAGCTTGGGGGGGGGAATTCGGACTGAAGCTTTCTTT,CASSLGGGIRTEAFF
-,TRBV12-3/TRBV12-4,few,TRBJ2-4,TGTGCCAGCAGTATAACCGGACAAAACATTCAGTACTTC,CASSITGQNIQYF